A selection of T cell receptor beta chains follows, all from one sample in a study of PD-1 blockade in classical Hodgkin lymphoma. Sequencing used immunoSEQ multiplex PCR; TCRdb keeps in-frame clones, though not all of them. The sample holds about 97,000 clones, more than 85% seen once. The source was peripheral blood mononuclear cells (PBMCs), collected before the second cycle of nivolumab. These receptor sequences come from a human donor with classical Hodgkin lymphoma. Each CDR3 is given with its conserved first and last residue. Fields, in order: J gene, V gene, clone size, D gene, CDR3 protein, CDR3 DNA. A D gene is named only where the DNA matches it firmly. Size tells how often a clone was seen (once, few, many) or the class of an expanded clone, and some rows leave it out.

>TRBJ2-1|TRBV29-1|NA|NA
CSPSAPEEGGYNEQFF
TGCAGCCCTTCCGCGCCAGAGGAGGGGGGATACAATGAGCAGTTCTTC
>TRBJ2-1|TRBV6-5|NA|TRBD1
CASSLLSGTAYNEQFF
TGTGCCAGCAGTTTACTATCCGGGACAGCATACAATGAGCAGTTCTTC
>TRBJ2-5|TRBV10-3|NA|NA
CAIRASNGLVETQYF
TGTGCCATCAGAGCTTCGAATGGCCTTGTGGAGACCCAGTACTTC
>TRBJ1-5|TRBV5-8|few|NA
CASSFRFSNQPQHF
TGTGCCAGCAGCTTCCGTTTTAGCAATCAGCCCCAGCATTTT
>TRBJ1-2|TRBV4-3|NA|NA
CASSQVPQKYGYTF
TGCGCCAGCAGCCAAGTTCCACAGAAATATGGCTACACCTTC
>TRBJ2-7|TRBV5-1|NA|TRBD1
CASSLFTGGVHEQYF
TGCGCCAGCAGCTTGTTCACAGGGGGAGTGCACGAGCAGTACTTC
>TRBJ1-3|TRBV9|NA|NA
CASSVEGDGNTIYF
TGTGCCAGCAGCGTAGAAGGGGACGGAAACACCATATATTTT
>TRBJ2-5|TRBV30|NA|TRBD1
CAWEQGAQETQYF
TGTGCCTGGGAACAGGGGGCCCAAGAGACCCAGTACTTC
>TRBJ1-5|TRBV19|NA|NA
CASSRAGSNQPQHF
TGTGCCAGTAGTCGGGCAGGGAGCAATCAGCCCCAGCATTTT
>TRBJ1-3|TRBV5-1|once|TRBD1
CASSAGQSGSGNTIYF
TGCGCCAGCAGCGCGGGACAGTCTGGCTCTGGAAACACCATATATTTT
>TRBJ2-1|TRBV5-4|NA|NA
CASSLGTANEQFF
TGTGCCAGCAGCTTGGGTACAGCTAATGAGCAGTTCTTC
>TRBJ1-6|TRBV9|NA|NA
CASSVVIGEGSPLHF
TGTGCCAGCAGCGTAGTGATCGGGGAAGGGTCACCCCTCCACTTT
>TRBJ1-2|TRBV18|NA|TRBD1
CASVPTGRGNYGYTF
TGTGCCAGCGTACCGACAGGGCGAGGGAACTATGGCTACACCTTC
>TRBJ2-1|TRBV2|NA|TRBD1
CATLIEGQVGNEQFF
TGTGCCACCCTAATAGAGGGACAGGTGGGAAATGAGCAGTTCTTC
>TRBJ2-3|TRBV5-6|NA|NA
CASSLGVGTDTQYF
TGTGCCAGCAGCTTGGGGGTAGGGACCGATACGCAGTATTTT
>TRBJ1-6|TRBV2|NA|TRBD1
CARGQGIAPLHF
TGTGCCAGGGGACAGGGGATCGCACCCCTCCACTTT
>TRBJ2-2|TRBV7-8|NA|NA
CASRGDPVHTGELFF
TGTGCCAGCAGGGGAGATCCGGTACACACCGGGGAGCTGTTTTTT
>TRBJ1-5|TRBV7-2|NA|NA
CASSLSSSNQPQHF
TGTGCCAGCAGCTTATCTTCAAGCAATCAGCCCCAGCATTTT
>TRBJ1-2|TRBV10-2|NA|NA
CASSVDPLGYTF
TGCGCCAGCAGTGTTGACCCGCTAGGCTACACCTTC
>TRBJ1-1|TRBV30|NA|NA
CAWSRSNTEAFF
TGTGCCTGGAGTAGATCGAACACTGAAGCTTTCTTT
>TRBJ1-1|TRBV28|NA|NA
CASSPLDRPNTEAFF
TGTGCCAGCAGCCCACTAGACAGGCCGAACACTGAAGCTTTCTTT
>TRBJ1-5|TRBV19|NA|NA
CASSKTGTSNQPQHF
TGTGCCAGTAGTAAAACAGGGACTAGCAATCAGCCCCAGCATTTT
>TRBJ1-1|TRBV28|NA|TRBD1
CASLGQTNTEAFF
TGTGCCAGCCTGGGACAGACGAACACTGAAGCTTTCTTT
>TRBJ1-1|TRBV5-5|NA|NA
CASSLWGGVGTEAFF
TGTGCCAGCAGCTTGTGGGGAGGGGTGGGCACTGAAGCTTTCTTT
>TRBJ2-7|TRBV5-4|NA|TRBD1
CASSWTGYEQYF
TGTGCCAGCAGCTGGACAGGGTACGAGCAGTACTTC
>TRBJ1-2|TRBV19|NA|TRBD1
CASSIDRATGWDRLCGYTF
TGTGCCAGTAGTATAGATAGGGCGACAGGGTGGGACCGACTATGCGGCTACACCTTC
>TRBJ2-5|TRBV11-2|NA|NA
CASSITGGSQETQYF
TGTGCCAGCAGCATAACCGGGGGTAGCCAAGAGACCCAGTACTTC
>TRBJ2-7|TRBV10-3|NA|NA
CAISGGAYEQYF
TGTGCCATCAGTGGGGGGGCCTACGAGCAGTACTTC
>TRBJ2-7|TRBV11-2|NA|NA
CASSPNSYEQYF
TGTGCCAGCAGCCCAAACTCCTACGAGCAGTACTTC
>TRBJ2-1|TRBV30|NA|NA
CAWSEVDPYNEQFF
TGTGCCTGGAGTGAGGTGGACCCCTACAATGAGCAGTTCTTC
>TRBJ1-5|TRBV7-9|once|NA
CASSLAGGHQPQHF
TGTGCCAGCAGCTTAGCAGGAGGGCATCAGCCCCAGCATTTT
>TRBJ2-5|TRBV10-3|NA|TRBD2
CAVTSGGRGKQETQYF
TGTGCCGTGACTAGCGGGGGCCGGGGGAAACAAGAGACCCAGTACTTC
>TRBJ1-2|TRBV4-3|NA|NA
CASSQNRAGYGYTF
TGCGCCAGCAGCCAAAACAGGGCCGGCTATGGCTACACCTTC
>TRBJ1-2|TRBV7-8|NA|NA
CASSLTGPSAGYTF
TGTGCCAGCAGCTTAACAGGCCCCAGTGCTGGCTACACCTTC
>TRBJ1-6|TRBV30|NA|NA
CAWTAATTYNSPLHF
TGTGCCTGGACGGCGGCGACCACATATAATTCACCCCTCCACTTT
>TRBJ2-7|TRBV6-5|NA|NA
CASSTMSSYEQYF
TGTGCCAGCAGTACGATGAGCTCCTACGAGCAGTACTTC
>TRBJ2-3|TRBV9|NA|TRBD2
CASSVGGGAANTQYF
TGTGCCAGCAGCGTCGGCGGGGGGGCGGCTAATACGCAGTATTTT
>TRBJ1-5|TRBV6-1|NA|NA
CASSIRWGNQPQHF
TGTGCCAGCAGCATCAGGTGGGGCAATCAGCCCCAGCATTTT
>TRBJ2-3|TRBV4-3|NA|NA
CASRPEDLSTDTQYF
TGCGCCAGCCGCCCAGAGGACCTTAGCACAGATACGCAGTATTTT
>TRBJ1-1|TRBV9|NA|NA
CASSVVGRAEAFF
TGTGCCAGCAGCGTAGTAGGCAGGGCTGAAGCTTTCTTT
>TRBJ2-5|TRBV6-5|NA|TRBD2
CASSYLGGETQYF
TGTGCCAGCAGTTACCTGGGGGGGGAGACCCAGTACTTC
>TRBJ1-2|TRBV7-2|NA|NA
CASSLVEENGYTF
TGTGCCAGCAGCTTAGTAGAGGAGAATGGCTACACCTTC
>TRBJ2-3|TRBV5-6|once|TRBD2
CASSLMSSGGGPDTQYF
TGTGCCAGCAGCTTGATGTCTAGCGGGGGGGGCCCAGATACGCAGTATTTT
>TRBJ1-1|TRBV29-1|NA|TRBD1
CSVETGQGNTEAFF
TGCAGCGTTGAAACCGGACAGGGGAACACTGAAGCTTTCTTT
>TRBJ2-2|TRBV7-8|NA|TRBD1
CASSSGQGAHTGELFF
TGTGCCAGCAGCTCAGGACAGGGGGCGCACACCGGGGAGCTGTTTTTT
>TRBJ1-4|TRBV19|NA|NA
CASSHIATNEKLFF
TGTGCCAGTAGCCACATTGCAACTAATGAAAAACTGTTTTTT
>TRBJ1-2|TRBV19|NA|NA
CASSIISATYGYTF
TGTGCCAGTAGTATAATATCGGCGACCTATGGCTACACCTTC
>TRBJ2-1|TRBV11-2|NA|TRBD2
CASSPTLAGPNSYNEQFF
TGTGCCAGCAGCCCGACACTAGCGGGGCCCAACTCCTACAATGAGCAGTTCTTC
>TRBJ2-3|TRBV10-3|NA|TRBD2
CAISESSGGWDTQYF
TGTGCCATCAGTGAGTCGAGCGGGGGTTGGGATACGCAGTATTTT
>TRBJ2-3|TRBV10-1|NA|TRBD1
CASSENAGGWSDTQYF
TGCGCCAGCAGTGAAAACGCAGGGGGATGGTCAGATACGCAGTATTTT
>TRBJ1-2|TRBV27|NA|NA
CASSYGSDYGYTF
TGTGCCAGCAGTTACGGGTCGGACTATGGCTACACCTTC